A selection of T cell receptor beta chains follows, all from one sample in a study of blood T cell repertoires in COVID-19. The data were produced by immunoSEQ multiplex PCR, yet TCRdb's version contains in-frame clones alone and is incomplete. The sample lists approximately 220,000 clones; roughly 80% were seen once. Sequences were obtained from peripheral blood. These receptors originate from a woman aged 55-70 years who had recovered from COVID-19. The CDR3 runs from the conserved cysteine through the conserved F or W. The D gene is left open where the match is weak. Size tells how often a clone was seen (once, few, many) or the class of an expanded clone, and some rows leave it out.

clone size	D gene	V gene	J gene	CDR3 protein	CDR3 DNA
.	TRBD1	TRBV3-1/TRBV3-2	TRBJ2-4	CASSQRAGGNIQYF	TGTGCCAGCAGCCAGCGAGCAGGGGGTAACATTCAGTACTTC
.	.	TRBV25-1	TRBJ1-2	CASTGGPGGQGIYGYTF	TGTGCCAGCACGGGGGGTCCGGGAGGGCAGGGCATTTATGGCTACACCTTC
.	.	TRBV7-6	TRBJ1-4	CASSPAGLRNEKLFF	TGTGCCAGCAGCCCAGCTGGACTCCGGAATGAAAAACTGTTTTTT
.	TRBD2	TRBV27	TRBJ2-2	CASSYVGTSGGGDTGELFF	TGTGCCAGCAGTTATGTCGGGACTAGCGGGGGGGGCGACACCGGGGAGCTGTTTTTT
.	.	TRBV5-4	TRBJ2-6	CASSLGAAGSSGANVLTF	TGTGCCAGCAGCTTGGGTGCAGCGGGTTCCTCTGGGGCCAACGTCCTGACTTTC
once	TRBD2	TRBV3-1/TRBV3-2	TRBJ2-7	CASSQGARGLAGSSYEQYF	TGTGCCAGCAGCCAAGGGGCGAGAGGGCTAGCGGGGAGCTCCTACGAGCAGTACTTC
.	.	TRBV19	TRBJ1-1	CASKGRGTEAFF	TGTGCCAGTAAAGGACGGGGCACTGAAGCTTTCTTT
few	TRBD2	TRBV4-2	TRBJ2-7	CASSSGTSGGVHEQYF	TGTGCCAGCAGCTCTGGGACTAGCGGGGGGGTCCACGAGCAGTACTTC
few	.	TRBV11-2	TRBJ2-4	CASSLGEKNIQYF	TGTGCCAGCAGCTTAGGGGAGAAAAACATTCAGTACTTC
.	.	TRBV11-2	TRBJ1-2	CASSSTGDYGYTF	TGTGCCAGCAGCTCGACGGGGGACTATGGCTACACCTTC
.	TRBD2	TRBV7-8	TRBJ2-7	CASSNGGDSYEQYF	TGTGCCAGCAGCAACGGGGGGGATTCCTACGAGCAGTACTTC
.	.	TRBV13	TRBJ2-1	CASSFGGANINEQFF	TGTGCCAGCAGCTTTGGGGGGGCGAACATAAATGAGCAGTTCTTC
.	TRBD2	TRBV5-1	TRBJ2-1	CASSLGRTSGGSNNEQFF	TGCGCCAGCAGCTTGGGGAGGACTAGCGGGGGGTCCAACAATGAGCAGTTCTTC
.	.	TRBV4-2	TRBJ1-2	CASSQERASYGYTF	TGTGCCAGCAGCCAAGAGAGAGCCTCCTATGGCTACACCTTC
.	.	TRBV29-1	TRBJ1-5	CSVGQDSNQPQHF	TGCAGCGTTGGACAGGATAGCAATCAGCCCCAGCATTTT
.	.	TRBV30	TRBJ1-1	CAWSRGRDTEAFF	TGTGCCTGGAGCCGGGGGAGGGACACTGAAGCTTTCTTT
.	TRBD2	TRBV12-3/TRBV12-4	TRBJ2-2	CASSPLAAGELFF	TGTGCCAGCAGCCCCCTAGCGGCCGGGGAGCTGTTTTTT
once	TRBD2	TRBV5-4	TRBJ2-3	CASSSPGRGTDTQYF	TGTGCCAGCAGCTCCCCGGGGAGGGGCACAGATACGCAGTATTTT
.	TRBD1	TRBV5-1	TRBJ1-1	CASSLERTGGTEAFF	TGCGCCAGCAGCTTGGAGAGGACAGGGGGCACTGAAGCTTTCTTT
.	.	TRBV6-5	TRBJ1-1	CASSYGQNEAFF	TGTGCCAGCAGTTACGGACAAAATGAAGCTTTCTTT
once	.	TRBV5-4	TRBJ1-6	CASSRGLGPLHF	TGTGCCAGCAGTCGGGGACTTGGACCCCTCCACTTT
.	.	TRBV7-9	TRBJ2-3	CASSPINTQYF	TGTGCCAGCAGCCCTATTAATACGCAGTATTTT
.	TRBD1	TRBV6-1	TRBJ1-1	CASSYPGTEVEAFF	TGTGCCAGCAGTTATCCCGGGACAGAAGTTGAAGCTTTCTTT
.	TRBD2	TRBV6-5	TRBJ2-5	CASTRLAGTQETQYF	TGTGCCAGCACAAGACTAGCGGGGACCCAAGAGACCCAGTACTTC
.	TRBD1	TRBV15	TRBJ1-2	CATSRDRDYGYTF	TGTGCCACCAGCCGGGACAGGGACTATGGCTACACCTTC
.	TRBD1	TRBV5-1	TRBJ2-2	CASSHGTAGNTGELFF	TGCGCCAGCAGCCATGGGACAGCCGGGAACACCGGGGAGCTGTTTTTT
.	TRBD1	TRBV7-9	TRBJ1-1	CASSLSSRQGSWTEAFF	TGTGCCAGCAGCTTATCCAGTCGACAGGGAAGTTGGACTGAAGCTTTCTTT
.	TRBD1	TRBV2	TRBJ1-4	CASFSGDRWNEKLFF	TGTGCCAGCTTTTCTGGGGACAGGTGGAATGAAAAACTGTTTTTT
.	TRBD1	TRBV6-6	TRBJ1-2	CASSYRTGNVDYGYTF	TGTGCCAGCAGTTATAGGACAGGGAATGTAGACTATGGCTACACCTTC
once	TRBD1	TRBV19	TRBJ2-2	CASSSTGGTGELFF	TGTGCCAGTAGTTCAACAGGGGGCACCGGGGAGCTGTTTTTT
.	.	TRBV13	TRBJ1-3	CASSPVGAPNTIYF	TGTGCCAGCAGCCCCGTAGGGGCACCAAACACCATATATTTT
.	.	TRBV30	TRBJ2-5	CASTKPSGQETQYF	TGTGCCTCGACCAAGCCAAGCGGGCAAGAGACCCAGTACTTC